The clone carrying this T cell receptor (beta chain) came up once. The data were taken from a study of neoadjuvant anti-PD-1 for oral cavity cancer. V was clipped by 3 bases and J by 7 bases, with 6 bases between them. Germline lookup yields CDR1 ENHRY and CDR2 SYGVKD. The CDR3 spans 12 residues. Indicated time point: after neoadjuvant nivolumab, at surgical resection. Sequencing used immunoSEQ multiplex PCR; TCRdb keeps in-frame clones, though not all of them. The repertoire holds around 13,000 clones, over 55% seen once, with approximately 2.8% in the top ten. This clonotype originated in a person aged 40 to 85 with oral cavity squamous cell carcinoma. Sequencing used PBMCs, obtained after nivolumab (anti-PD-1) treatment. The V call is TRBV10-3, the J call TRBJ2-2; D unclear. The CDR3 is CAISDVVGELFF. The CDR3 bases are TGTGCCATCAGTGATGTTGTCGGGGAGCTGTTTTTT.